One and the same sample provided the 9 T cell receptor beta chains below, sequenced in a study of lymphopenia after photon versus proton radiotherapy (dated by TCRdb to about 2019). Library creation used the immunoSEQ multiplex PCR assay. Held by TCRdb, this immuneACCESS table contains in-frame sequences only and omits some clones. Under half of the omission traces to an unresolved V gene where checked; the cause of the rest is unknown. This sample lists over 20,000 clones; around 89% were detected once. The top ten constitute around 10% of the sample. Here the sequenced sample was peripheral blood, taken from a patient treated with proton-based radiotherapy. The receptor set was obtained from a man older than 75 with esophageal cancer.

This clone was counted once. The chain links TRBV7-9 to TRBJ2-1; 14 bases match TRBD2. The CDR3 totals 18 residues. The V gene end was trimmed by 4 bases and the J gene end by 1 base; junction bases not matched to a gene: 6. The V gene's germline CDR1 is SEHNR and CDR2 FQNEAQ (reference sequence). CDR3 bases: TGTGCCAGCAGCTACCCCGGGACTAGCGGGAGTTCCTACAATGAGCAGTTCTTC. It encodes CASSYPGTSGSSYNEQFF.

This sequence joins TRBV19 and TRBJ2-2; D gene ambiguous. Trimming took off 7 bases at V and 2 bases at J, with 14 bases between the two ends. This CDR3 spans 15 amino acids. CDR1 is LNHDA, CDR2 SQIVND, per germline (reference sequence). CDR3: CASNPRRPNTGELFF. CDR3 coding DNA: TGTGCCAGTAACCCGCGGCGGCCTAACACCGGGGAGCTGTTTTTT.

This chain joins TRBV11-2 and TRBJ1-2; unclear D gene. This CDR3 contains 13 residues. In germline, CDR1 is SGHAT, CDR2 FQNNGV. V was shortened by 5 bases and J by 7 bases, with 14 bases between the two germline ends. In DNA form, the CDR3 reads TGTGCCAGCAGCCCCTTGCGGGAAGTTGGCTACACCTTC. The encoded protein is CASSPLREVGYTF.

The chain carries TRBV2 and TRBJ2-7; possible D gene TRBD1, 8 bases. From germline, CDR1 is SNHLY and CDR2 FYNNEI. V was shortened by 7 bases and J by 4 bases, with 17 bases between the two germline ends. The CDR3 contains 14 residues. This CDR3 is CASKDREGAYEQYF. CDR3 bases: TGTGCCAGCAAGGACAGGGAGGGGGCTTACGAGCAGTACTTC. Drawing the rest from reference TRBV2 and TRBJ2-7, the complete variable domain is EPEVTQTPSHQVTQMGQEVILRCVPISNHLYFYWYRQILGQKVEFLVSFYNNEISEKSEIFDDQFSVERPDGSNFTLKIRSTKLEDSAMYFCASKDREGAYEQYFGPGTRLTVT.

The rearrangement joins TRBV5-1 to TRBJ2-1; D may correspond to TRBD1 or TRBD2 (6 bases each). V was trimmed by 2 bases and J by 3 bases, leaving 18 bases between them. CDR3 length: 17 residues. Germline-derived CDR1 and CDR2 are SGHRS and YFSETQ. The CDR3 sequence: CASSFSVGGVNYNEQFF. DNA for the CDR3: TGCGCCAGCAGCTTCTCGGTGGGGGGCGTTAACTACAATGAGCAGTTCTTC.

This clone was counted once. This rearrangement joins TRBV19 to TRBJ1-1; D gene uncertain. The CDR3 is 15 amino acids. Germline CDR1 and CDR2: LNHDA and SQIVND (reference sequence). V gave up 1 base and J gave up 0 bases, with 9 bases separating them. The CDR3 protein is CASSIGAGMNTEAFF. CDR3 coding DNA: TGTGCCAGTAGTATAGGTGCGGGGATGAACACTGAAGCTTTCTTT.

This sequence joins TRBV6-1 and TRBJ1-2; no firm D call. Trimming pared 3 bases from V and 2 bases from J, leaving 7 bases between. Germline CDR1 reads MNHNS; CDR2 reads SASEGT. The CDR3 length is 13 residues. CDR3 sequence: CASSERMNYGYTF. CDR3 DNA sequence: TGTGCCAGCAGTGAGCGGATGAACTATGGCTACACCTTC.

The CDR3 loop reads CASSLRIGQGYEQYF. The CDR3 nucleotides are TGTGCCAGCAGCTTGAGAATAGGACAGGGGTACGAGCAGTACTTC. The rearrangement uses TRBV13 and TRBJ2-7, with TRBD1 matching over 9 bases. Trimming cost V 3 bases and J 4 bases; bases outside gene matches: 7. The CDR3 loop spans 15 amino acids. Germline V gives CDR1 PRHDT, CDR2 FYEKMQ (reference sequence).

This chain joins TRBV7-2 and TRBJ1-4, with D maybe TRBD1 (5 bases). Germline CDR1 is SGHTA and CDR2 is FQGNSA. The CDR3 covers 15 residues. Deletions cut 2 bases from V and 7 bases from J, with 14 bases between. The CDR3 protein is CASSLSSGLSEKLFF. In DNA, the CDR3 is TGTGCCAGCAGCTTAAGTTCGGGACTCTCTGAAAAACTGTTTTTT.